These T cell receptor beta chains were read from a single sample in a study of T cells after yellow fever vaccination. TCRdb reprocessed the 5' RACE reads with MiXCR, giving one entry per CDR3 protein. The sample holds 350,000 to 450,000 distinct CDR3 sequences; approximately 19% are singletons and the top ten take about 18%. This material consisted of PBMCs, taken before the yellow fever booster vaccination. These receptors all stem from a man aged 18 to 35 who received the YFV17D yellow fever vaccine. Both conserved end residues are part of each CDR3. Fields, in order: D gene, J gene, clone size, V gene, CDR3 DNA, CDR3 protein. A D gene is named only where the DNA matches it firmly. The size entry is marked missing in some rows and otherwise reads once, few, many or a size class.

TRBD1,TRBJ2-5,few,TRBV24-1,TGTGCCACCAGTGATTCCAGGGGGACGGCGGAGACCCAGTACTTC,CATSDSRGTAETQYF
NA,TRBJ2-1,many,TRBV5-1,TGCGCCAGCAGCCAGGATCCGGGACATGGGTACAATGAGCAGTTCTTC,CASSQDPGHGYNEQFF
NA,TRBJ2-5,few,TRBV7-2,TGTGCCAGCAGCCCACAGAGTGGGGAAGAGACCCAGTACTTC,CASSPQSGEETQYF
NA,TRBJ2-5,NA,TRBV4-1,TGCGCCAGCAGCCTTGGGACATCGGAGACCCAGTACTTC,CASSLGTSETQYF
TRBD1,TRBJ2-5,few,TRBV11-2,TGTGCCAGCAGCACAGCCACAGGGGGAGAGGCCCAGTACTTC,CASSTATGGEAQYF
NA,TRBJ2-3,few,TRBV27,TGTGCCAGCAGCCCTAGCATTGGTTCGGATACGCAGTATTTT,CASSPSIGSDTQYF
NA,TRBJ2-5,NA,TRBV9,TGTGCCAGCAGCGTAGCCGGGGGGCCGTCTGGGCAAGATACCCAGTACTTC,CASSVAGGPSGQDTQYF
NA,TRBJ2-3,NA,TRBV4-3,TGCGCCAGCAGCGCCCGGACGGGCACAGATACGCAGTATTTT,CASSARTGTDTQYF
TRBD1,TRBJ1-5,NA,TRBV4-1,TGCGCCAGCAGCCAAGGGGGACAGGCCGGGGAGCCCCAGCATTTT,CASSQGGQAGEPQHF
NA,TRBJ2-1,many,TRBV7-9,TGTGCCAGCAGCTTCCCCCTGACAGCAGATGAGCAGTTCTTC,CASSFPLTADEQFF
NA,TRBJ1-2,few,TRBV20-1,TGCAGTGCTAGTATGGAGAACTATGGCTACACCTTC,CSASMENYGYTF
NA,TRBJ2-4,NA,TRBV7-9,TGTGCCAGCAGCTTGGAGGGGACAGAAAACATTCAGTACTTC,CASSLEGTENIQYF
NA,TRBJ2-3,NA,TRBV7-8,TGTGCCAGCAGCTTAGCCAGGGGACTATCTCCCACAGATACGCAGTATTTT,CASSLARGLSPTDTQYF
TRBD1,TRBJ1-4,few,TRBV29-1,TGCAGCACGACCGGGACAGGGGGCAAAAAACTGTTTTTT,CSTTGTGGKKLFF
TRBD1,TRBJ1-1,many,TRBV7-9,TGTGCCAGCAGCGGAACAGGGGTTGAAGCTTTCTTT,CASSGTGVEAFF
NA,TRBJ2-2,few,TRBV6-2/TRBV6-3,TGTGCCAGCCGCCCTCACCCCGGGGAGCTGTTTTTT,CASRPHPGELFF
NA,TRBJ2-2,many,TRBV5-6,TGTGCCAGCAGTCTTTACGGGGAGCTGTTTTTT,CASSLYGELFF
NA,TRBJ1-4,few,TRBV20-1,TGCAGTGCTAGGAGGGCAGGAGGGGCTTCTAATGAAAAACTGTTTTTT,CSARRAGGASNEKLFF
NA,TRBJ1-2,few,TRBV4-1,TGCGCCAGCAGCCCTCTAGGGACCGACCGCCCTGGGTATGGCTACACCTTC,CASSPLGTDRPGYGYTF
NA,TRBJ1-6,NA,TRBV28,TGTGCCAGCAGGACAGTTGACAGGTTATTGTTCAATTCACCCCTCCACTTT,CASRTVDRLLFNSPLHF
TRBD1,TRBJ1-5,NA,TRBV28,TGTGCCAGCAGTTTAAACGGACAGGCATGGCCCCAGCATTTT,CASSLNGQAWPQHF
NA,TRBJ1-1,many,TRBV18,TGTGCCAGCTCTCTACGGTGGGAGGAGAATACTGAAGCTTTCTTT,CASSLRWEENTEAFF
NA,TRBJ1-4,NA,TRBV28,TGTGCCAGCAGTTCGACAGACCCTGCAACTAATGAAAAACTGTTTTTT,CASSSTDPATNEKLFF
NA,TRBJ2-1,few,TRBV9,TGTGCCAGCAGCCCCATGGGGAGTAATGAGCAGTTCTTC,CASSPMGSNEQFF
NA,TRBJ1-5,NA,TRBV12-3/TRBV12-4,TGTGCCAGCAGTTTTCGGGGGGATCAGCCCCAGCATTTT,CASSFRGDQPQHF
TRBD1,TRBJ1-1,many,TRBV7-9,TGTGCCAGCAGCCCCGTACGGGACAGGGCAACTGAAGCTTTCTTT,CASSPVRDRATEAFF
TRBD1,TRBJ2-3,few,TRBV15,TGTGCCACCAGCAGGGTGACAGGGGGCGCAGATACGCAGTATTTT,CATSRVTGGADTQYF
NA,TRBJ2-1,NA,TRBV4-3,TGCGCCAGCAGCGAGAGGATCGGGGTTGAGCAGTTCTTC,CASSERIGVEQFF
TRBD1,TRBJ1-4,few,TRBV6-1,TGTGCCAGCAGTGGACAGGGTAATGAAAAACTGTTTTTT,CASSGQGNEKLFF
TRBD1,TRBJ1-2,few,TRBV5-1,TGCGCCAGCTCAATTTCAGGGGGCAGTGGCTACACCTTC,CASSISGGSGYTF